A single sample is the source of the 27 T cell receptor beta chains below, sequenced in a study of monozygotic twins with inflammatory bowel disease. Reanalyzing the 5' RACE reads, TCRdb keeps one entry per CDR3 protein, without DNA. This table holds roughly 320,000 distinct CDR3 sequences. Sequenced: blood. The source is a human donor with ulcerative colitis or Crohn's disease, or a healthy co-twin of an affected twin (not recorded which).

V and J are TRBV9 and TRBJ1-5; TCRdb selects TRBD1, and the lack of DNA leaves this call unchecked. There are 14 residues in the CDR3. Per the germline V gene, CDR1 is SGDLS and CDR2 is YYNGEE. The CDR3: CASSDGTGIQPQHF.

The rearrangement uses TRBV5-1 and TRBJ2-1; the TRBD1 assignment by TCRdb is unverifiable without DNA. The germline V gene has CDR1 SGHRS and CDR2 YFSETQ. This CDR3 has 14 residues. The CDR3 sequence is CASSPGQGGGEQFF.

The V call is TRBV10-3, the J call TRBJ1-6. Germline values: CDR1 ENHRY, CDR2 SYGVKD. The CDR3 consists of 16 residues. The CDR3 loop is CAISESWGDIIQALHF.

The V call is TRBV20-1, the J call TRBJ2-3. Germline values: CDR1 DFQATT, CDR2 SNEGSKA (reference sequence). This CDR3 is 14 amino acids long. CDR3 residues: CSARTPSVGDTQYF.

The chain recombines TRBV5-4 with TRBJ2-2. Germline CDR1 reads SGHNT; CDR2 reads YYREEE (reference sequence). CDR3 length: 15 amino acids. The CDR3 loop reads CASSRSGAKPGELFF.

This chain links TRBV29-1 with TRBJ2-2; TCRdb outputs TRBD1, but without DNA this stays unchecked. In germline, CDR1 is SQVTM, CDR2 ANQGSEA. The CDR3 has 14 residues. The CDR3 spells CSVAGDSLTGELFF.

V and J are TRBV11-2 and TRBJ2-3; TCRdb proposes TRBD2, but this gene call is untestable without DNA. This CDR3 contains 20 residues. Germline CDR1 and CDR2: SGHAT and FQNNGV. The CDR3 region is CASSPYNGLAPTLSTDTQYF.

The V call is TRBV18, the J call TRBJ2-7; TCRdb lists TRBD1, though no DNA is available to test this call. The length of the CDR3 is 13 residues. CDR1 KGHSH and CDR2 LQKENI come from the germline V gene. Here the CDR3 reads CASSPGPGYEQYF.

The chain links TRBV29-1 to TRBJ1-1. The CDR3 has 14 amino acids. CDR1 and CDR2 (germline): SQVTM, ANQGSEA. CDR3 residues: CSVDTNYGSAEAFF. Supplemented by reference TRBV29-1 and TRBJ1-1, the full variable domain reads SAVISQKPSRDICQRGTSLTIQCQVDSQVTMMFWYRQQPGQSLTLIATANQGSEATYESGFVIDKFPISRPNLTFSTLTVSNMSPEDSSIYLCSVDTNYGSAEAFFGQGTRLTVV.

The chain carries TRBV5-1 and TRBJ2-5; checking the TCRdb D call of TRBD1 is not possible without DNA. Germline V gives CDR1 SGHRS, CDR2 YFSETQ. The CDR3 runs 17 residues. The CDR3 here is CASSLGLQGKYQETQYF.

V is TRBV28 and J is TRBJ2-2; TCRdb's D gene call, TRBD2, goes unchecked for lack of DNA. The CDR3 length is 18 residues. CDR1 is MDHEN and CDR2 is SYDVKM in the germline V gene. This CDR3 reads CASSLWLAGSSNTGELFF.

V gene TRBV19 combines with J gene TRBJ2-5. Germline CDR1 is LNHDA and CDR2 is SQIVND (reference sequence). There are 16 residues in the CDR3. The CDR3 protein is CASSYVAGVGEETQYF.

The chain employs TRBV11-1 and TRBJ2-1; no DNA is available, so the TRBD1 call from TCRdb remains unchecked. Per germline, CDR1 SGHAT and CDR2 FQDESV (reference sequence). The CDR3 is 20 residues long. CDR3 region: CASSRGDRGPFLSSYNEQFF.

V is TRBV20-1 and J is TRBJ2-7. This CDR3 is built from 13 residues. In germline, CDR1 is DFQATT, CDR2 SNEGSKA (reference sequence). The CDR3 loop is CSARGGRIYEQYF.

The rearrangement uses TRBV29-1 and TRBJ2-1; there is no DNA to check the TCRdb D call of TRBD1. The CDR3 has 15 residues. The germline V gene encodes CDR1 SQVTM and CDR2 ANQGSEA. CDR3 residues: CSVDGIDAAYNEQFF.

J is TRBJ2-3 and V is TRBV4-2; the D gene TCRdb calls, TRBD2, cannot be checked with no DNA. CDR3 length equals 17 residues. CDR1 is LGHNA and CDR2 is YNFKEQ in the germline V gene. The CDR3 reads CASSQDRPSGVSDTQYF.

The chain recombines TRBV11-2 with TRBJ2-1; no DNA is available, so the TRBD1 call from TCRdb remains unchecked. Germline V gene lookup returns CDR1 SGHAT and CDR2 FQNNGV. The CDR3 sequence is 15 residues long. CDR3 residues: CASSQDRMGGLKQFF.

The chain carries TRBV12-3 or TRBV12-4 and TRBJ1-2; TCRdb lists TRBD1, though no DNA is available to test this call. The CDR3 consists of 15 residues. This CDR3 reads CASSFLLTGNYGYTF.

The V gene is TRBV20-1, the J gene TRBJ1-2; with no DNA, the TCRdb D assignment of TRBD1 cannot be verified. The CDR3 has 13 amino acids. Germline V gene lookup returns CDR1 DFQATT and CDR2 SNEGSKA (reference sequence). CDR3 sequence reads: CSAKGTANYGYTF.

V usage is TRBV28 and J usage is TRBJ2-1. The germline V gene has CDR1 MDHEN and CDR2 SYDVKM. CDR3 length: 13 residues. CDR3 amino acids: CASRAPSYNEQFF.

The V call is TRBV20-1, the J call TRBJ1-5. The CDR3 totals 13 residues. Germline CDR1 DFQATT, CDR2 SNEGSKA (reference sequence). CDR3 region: CSARDVGFQPQHF.

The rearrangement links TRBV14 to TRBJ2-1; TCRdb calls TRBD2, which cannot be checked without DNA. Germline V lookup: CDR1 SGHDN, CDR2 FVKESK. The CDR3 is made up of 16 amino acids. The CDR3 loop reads CASRGGETVWGNEQFF.

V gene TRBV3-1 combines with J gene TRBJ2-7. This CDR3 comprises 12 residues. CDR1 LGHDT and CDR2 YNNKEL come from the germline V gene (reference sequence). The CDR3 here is CASSQGGFEQYF.

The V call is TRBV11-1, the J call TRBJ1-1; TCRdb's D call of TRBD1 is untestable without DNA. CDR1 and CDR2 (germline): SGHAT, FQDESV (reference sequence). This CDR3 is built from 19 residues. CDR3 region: CASSLAGQLDRGRGTEAFF.

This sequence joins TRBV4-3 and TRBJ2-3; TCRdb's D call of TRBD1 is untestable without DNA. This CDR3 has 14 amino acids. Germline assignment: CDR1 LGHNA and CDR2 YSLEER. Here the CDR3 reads CASSQGGGWDTQYF.

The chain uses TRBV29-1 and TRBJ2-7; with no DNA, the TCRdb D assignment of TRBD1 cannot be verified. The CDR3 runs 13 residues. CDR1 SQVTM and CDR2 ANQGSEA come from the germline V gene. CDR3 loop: CSVPGQVSYEQYF.

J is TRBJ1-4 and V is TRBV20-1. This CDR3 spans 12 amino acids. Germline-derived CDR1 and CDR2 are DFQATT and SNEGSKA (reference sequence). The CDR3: CSARGTDEKLFF.